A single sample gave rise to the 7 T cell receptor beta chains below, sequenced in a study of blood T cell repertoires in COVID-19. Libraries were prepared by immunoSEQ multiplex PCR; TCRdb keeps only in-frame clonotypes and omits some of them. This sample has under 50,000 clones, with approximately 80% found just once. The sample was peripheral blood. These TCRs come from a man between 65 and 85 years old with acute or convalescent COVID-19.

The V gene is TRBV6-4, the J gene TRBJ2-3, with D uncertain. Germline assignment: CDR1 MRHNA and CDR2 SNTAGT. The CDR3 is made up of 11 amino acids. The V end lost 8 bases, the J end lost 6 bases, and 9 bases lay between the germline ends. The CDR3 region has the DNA TGTGCCAGCCGCGTGTCTGATACGCAGTATTTT. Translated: CASRVSDTQYF.

Written as DNA, the CDR3 is TGCGCCAGCAGCCAAGGGTTCTCTAGCGGGAGCTACGAGCAGTACTTC. Translated: CASSQGFSSGSYEQYF. The V gene is TRBV4-1, the J gene TRBJ2-7, with 10 bases lining up with TRBD2. The CDR3 extends over 16 amino acids. The junction had 6 bases not matched to a gene; V was cut back by 1 base and J by 3 bases. CDR1 is MGHRA, CDR2 YSYEKL, per germline.

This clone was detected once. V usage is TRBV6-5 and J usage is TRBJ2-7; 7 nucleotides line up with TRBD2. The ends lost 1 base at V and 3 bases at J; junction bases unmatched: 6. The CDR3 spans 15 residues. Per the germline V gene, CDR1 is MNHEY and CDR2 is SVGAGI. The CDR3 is CASSYWGGEGYEQYF. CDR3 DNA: TGTGCCAGCAGTTACTGGGGGGGGGAGGGCTACGAGCAGTACTTC.

CDR3 DNA sequence: TGCAGCGTTGGGGGCAGGGCGGTTATGGTGACTGAAGCTTTCTTT. It codes for CSVGGRAVMVTEAFF. The rearrangement uses TRBV29-1 and TRBJ1-1, with TRBD1 as a possible D gene (5 bases). V was shortened by 4 bases and J by 5 bases, with 20 bases between the two germline ends. The CDR3 spans 15 residues. CDR1 is SQVTM, CDR2 ANQGSEA, per germline.

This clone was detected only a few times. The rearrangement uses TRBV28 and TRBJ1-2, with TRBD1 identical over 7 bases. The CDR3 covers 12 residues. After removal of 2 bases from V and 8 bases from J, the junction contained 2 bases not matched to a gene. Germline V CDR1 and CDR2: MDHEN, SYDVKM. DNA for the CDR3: TGTGCCAGCAGTTTACGACAGGGCGGCTACACCTTC. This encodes CASSLRQGGYTF.

CDR3 amino acids: CATSEAAGTSGTGGSLNEQFF. CDR3 bases: TGTGCCACCAGTGAGGCCGCCGGGACTAGCGGGACGGGAGGGTCCCTCAATGAGCAGTTCTTC. This chain uses TRBV24-1 with TRBJ2-1; 13 bases align to TRBD2. In germline, CDR1 is KGHDR, CDR2 SFDVKD. The CDR3 runs to 21 residues. V lost 4 bases, J lost 6 bases, and 20 bases stayed unmatched.

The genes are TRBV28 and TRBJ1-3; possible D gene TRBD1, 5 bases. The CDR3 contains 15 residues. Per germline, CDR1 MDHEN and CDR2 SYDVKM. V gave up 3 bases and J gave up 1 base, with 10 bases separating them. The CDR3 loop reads CASSFGGESGNTIYF. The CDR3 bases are TGTGCCAGCAGTTTCGGGGGGGAGTCTGGAAACACCATATATTTT.